A selection of T cell receptor beta chains follows, all from one sample in a study of T cells in Graves' hyperthyroidism and ophthalmopathy. Each CDR3 protein gets one entry after TCRdb re-called the multiplex PCR reads with MiXCR. The sample consists of about 400,000 distinct CDR3 sequences, roughly 13% of them appearing once. Source material: blood. These TCRs come from a man in his fifties or sixties with Graves' ophthalmopathy. Each CDR3 is given with its conserved first and last residue. Each record gives: CDR3 protein, CDR3 DNA, clone size, J gene, V gene, D gene. A D gene is named only where the DNA matches it firmly. Clone size is not always given. Where it is, it says once, few, many or a class for expanded clones.

cdr3_aa: CASSLSVSYNEQFF; cdr3_nt: TGTGCCAGCAGCTTATCCGTATCCTACAATGAGCAGTTCTTC; clone_size: many; j_call: TRBJ2-1; v_call: TRBV7-9; d_call: NA
cdr3_aa: CASSLQGRDYEQYF; cdr3_nt: TGTGCCAGCAGCCTCCAGGGGAGAGACTACGAGCAGTACTTC; clone_size: few; j_call: TRBJ2-7; v_call: TRBV14; d_call: NA
cdr3_aa: CASSLRQGNEKLFF; cdr3_nt: TGTGCCAGCAGCCTAAGACAGGGGAATGAAAAACTGTTTTTT; clone_size: many; j_call: TRBJ1-4; v_call: TRBV7-8; d_call: TRBD1
cdr3_aa: CTSSLAGPYQETQYF; cdr3_nt: TGCACCAGCAGCTTAGCGGGGCCTTACCAAGAGACCCAGTACTTC; clone_size: NA; j_call: TRBJ2-5; v_call: TRBV5-1; d_call: TRBD2
cdr3_aa: CASRPRPGGPSYNEQFF; cdr3_nt: TGTGCCAGCCGACCGCGGCCGGGCGGGCCTTCCTACAATGAGCAGTTCTTC; clone_size: many; j_call: TRBJ2-1; v_call: TRBV6-2/TRBV6-3; d_call: NA
cdr3_aa: CASSQERQPREGYTF; cdr3_nt: TGTGCCAGCAGCCAAGAACGACAGCCCCGAGAGGGCTACACCTTC; clone_size: many; j_call: TRBJ1-2; v_call: TRBV4-2; d_call: NA
cdr3_aa: CASSEGDHSNQPQHF; cdr3_nt: TGTGCCAGCAGTGAAGGGGACCACAGCAATCAGCCCCAGCATTTT; clone_size: few; j_call: TRBJ1-5; v_call: TRBV6-1; d_call: NA
cdr3_aa: CASSYRDTQYF; cdr3_nt: TGTGCCAGCAGTTACAGGGATACGCAGTATTTT; clone_size: NA; j_call: TRBJ2-3; v_call: TRBV6-2/TRBV6-3; d_call: NA
cdr3_aa: CATSDTQYF; cdr3_nt: TGCGCCACTTCAGATACGCAGTATTTT; clone_size: few; j_call: TRBJ2-3; v_call: TRBV10-1; d_call: NA
cdr3_aa: CSVASGTLETQYF; cdr3_nt: TGCAGCGTCGCTTCCGGGACCCTAGAGACCCAGTACTTC; clone_size: NA; j_call: TRBJ2-5; v_call: TRBV29-1; d_call: NA
cdr3_aa: CASSQEAGQGIRNEQFF; cdr3_nt: TGTGCCAGCAGCCAAGAAGCAGGACAGGGAATTCGAAATGAGCAGTTCTTC; clone_size: many; j_call: TRBJ2-1; v_call: TRBV3-1; d_call: TRBD1
cdr3_aa: CASRGWETEAFF; cdr3_nt: TGTGCCAGCAGGGGTTGGGAAACTGAAGCTTTCTTT; clone_size: many; j_call: TRBJ1-1; v_call: TRBV28; d_call: NA
cdr3_aa: CASSEDRGVTNTEAFF; cdr3_nt: TGTGCCAGCAGTGAAGACAGGGGAGTCACGAACACTGAAGCTTTCTTT; clone_size: NA; j_call: TRBJ1-1; v_call: TRBV6-1; d_call: TRBD1
cdr3_aa: CASSQVSGRSGYQETQYF; cdr3_nt: TGCGCCAGCAGCCAAGTTAGCGGGAGGTCCGGGTACCAAGAGACCCAGTACTTC; clone_size: NA; j_call: TRBJ2-5; v_call: TRBV4-1; d_call: TRBD2
cdr3_aa: CSVRGVGNEQFF; cdr3_nt: TGCAGTGTCAGGGGGGTCGGTAATGAGCAGTTCTTC; clone_size: many; j_call: TRBJ2-1; v_call: TRBV20-1; d_call: NA
cdr3_aa: CASSLGDRVNTEAFF; cdr3_nt: TGCGCCAGCAGCTTGGGAGACAGGGTAAACACTGAAGCTTTCTTT; clone_size: many; j_call: TRBJ1-1; v_call: TRBV5-1; d_call: TRBD1
cdr3_aa: CASSETGLATGELFF; cdr3_nt: TGTGCCAGCAGTGAAACGGGGCTGGCAACCGGGGAGCTGTTTTTT; clone_size: few; j_call: TRBJ2-2; v_call: TRBV2; d_call: NA
cdr3_aa: CASRTTGHLNYGYTF; cdr3_nt: TGTGCCAGTAGGACCACAGGACACCTTAACTATGGCTACACCTTC; clone_size: NA; j_call: TRBJ1-2; v_call: TRBV19; d_call: NA
cdr3_aa: CASSLSTASGTDTQYF; cdr3_nt: TGTGCCAGCAGTTTAAGTACGGCTAGCGGTACAGATACGCAGTATTTT; clone_size: many; j_call: TRBJ2-3; v_call: TRBV28; d_call: TRBD2
cdr3_aa: CASSFGGGSNEQFF; cdr3_nt: TGTGCCAGCAGTTTCGGGGGGGGTAGCAATGAGCAGTTCTTC; clone_size: NA; j_call: TRBJ2-1; v_call: TRBV2; d_call: TRBD2
cdr3_aa: CAISEDETDTQYF; cdr3_nt: TGTGCCATCAGTGAGGATGAAACAGATACGCAGTATTTT; clone_size: many; j_call: TRBJ2-3; v_call: TRBV10-3; d_call: NA
cdr3_aa: CASSVQGASYEQYF; cdr3_nt: TGTGCCAGCAGTGTCCAGGGGGCCTCCTACGAGCAGTACTTC; clone_size: many; j_call: TRBJ2-7; v_call: TRBV12-3/TRBV12-4; d_call: TRBD1
cdr3_aa: CASSLGQGDTDTQYF; cdr3_nt: TGTGCCAGCAGCTTAGGACAGGGTGATACAGATACGCAGTATTTT; clone_size: many; j_call: TRBJ2-3; v_call: TRBV7-8; d_call: TRBD1
cdr3_aa: CASSEYEAASGEAFF; cdr3_nt: TGTGCCAGCAGTGAGTACGAAGCAGCAAGTGGTGAAGCTTTCTTT; clone_size: many; j_call: TRBJ1-1; v_call: TRBV2; d_call: NA
cdr3_aa: CASSPSDRTGNYEQYF; cdr3_nt: TGTGCCAGCAGCCCCTCCGACCGAACAGGGAACTACGAGCAGTACTTC; clone_size: many; j_call: TRBJ2-7; v_call: TRBV3-1; d_call: NA
cdr3_aa: CASSPSGRPHEQYF; cdr3_nt: TGTGCCAGCAGCCCTAGCGGGAGGCCGCACGAGCAGTACTTC; clone_size: many; j_call: TRBJ2-7; v_call: TRBV7-9; d_call: TRBD2
cdr3_aa: CACAYRTSGSNEQFF; cdr3_nt: TGTGCCTGTGCTTATAGGACTAGCGGGAGCAATGAGCAGTTCTTC; clone_size: many; j_call: TRBJ2-1; v_call: TRBV30; d_call: TRBD2
cdr3_aa: CSVGSREGRNEQYF; cdr3_nt: TGCAGTGTGGGTTCCCGGGAGGGCCGCAACGAGCAGTACTTC; clone_size: many; j_call: TRBJ2-7; v_call: TRBV20-1; d_call: TRBD2
cdr3_aa: CASSQDFRELTYNEQFF; cdr3_nt: TGTGCCAGCAGCCAAGATTTTCGGGAGCTAACCTACAATGAGCAGTTCTTC; clone_size: NA; j_call: TRBJ2-1; v_call: TRBV3-1; d_call: NA
cdr3_aa: CAWSPGREKAFF; cdr3_nt: TGTGCCTGGAGTCCGGGGCGGGAAAAAGCTTTCTTT; clone_size: many; j_call: TRBJ1-1; v_call: TRBV30; d_call: NA
cdr3_aa: CASSRRQGANGELFF; cdr3_nt: TGTGCCAGCAGTCGTCGACAGGGGGCGAACGGGGAGCTGTTTTTT; clone_size: few; j_call: TRBJ2-2; v_call: TRBV9; d_call: TRBD1
cdr3_aa: CASHGLAKNIQYF; cdr3_nt: TGTGCCAGCCACGGGTTGGCCAAAAACATTCAGTACTTC; clone_size: many; j_call: TRBJ2-4; v_call: TRBV3-1; d_call: NA
cdr3_aa: CASSQDVAVSSYEQYF; cdr3_nt: TGCGCCAGCAGCCAAGATGTAGCGGTAAGCTCCTACGAGCAGTACTTC; clone_size: many; j_call: TRBJ2-7; v_call: TRBV4-1; d_call: NA
cdr3_aa: CATSDLRGQGDTGELFF; cdr3_nt: TGTGCCACCAGTGATTTGCGGGGACAGGGGGATACCGGGGAGCTGTTTTTT; clone_size: NA; j_call: TRBJ2-2; v_call: TRBV24-1; d_call: TRBD1
cdr3_aa: CASSFSSWGSGNSPLHF; cdr3_nt: TGTGCCAGCAGTTTTAGTTCTTGGGGTAGTGGTAATTCACCCCTCCACTTT; clone_size: many; j_call: TRBJ1-6; v_call: TRBV27; d_call: NA
cdr3_aa: CASSFDPVDSTDTQYF; cdr3_nt: TGTGCCAGCAGCTTTGATCCTGTGGATAGCACAGATACGCAGTATTTT; clone_size: few; j_call: TRBJ2-3; v_call: TRBV5-4; d_call: NA
cdr3_aa: CASSWRQGEDTGELFF; cdr3_nt: TGTGCCAGCAGCTGGAGACAGGGGGAGGACACCGGGGAGCTGTTTTTT; clone_size: NA; j_call: TRBJ2-2; v_call: TRBV5-6; d_call: TRBD1
cdr3_aa: CSAGGGSQPQHF; cdr3_nt: TGCAGCGCCGGGGGGGGTAGTCAGCCCCAGCATTTT; clone_size: many; j_call: TRBJ1-5; v_call: TRBV29-1; d_call: NA
cdr3_aa: CATKHRTTGELFF; cdr3_nt: TGTGCCACCAAGCACAGGACGACCGGGGAGCTGTTTTTT; clone_size: few; j_call: TRBJ2-2; v_call: TRBV24-1; d_call: NA
cdr3_aa: CASSEIGGGEQFF; cdr3_nt: TGTGCCAGCAGCGAAATCGGGGGGGGCGAGCAGTTCTTC; clone_size: many; j_call: TRBJ2-1; v_call: TRBV7-9; d_call: TRBD2
cdr3_aa: CASSLPGFEQYF; cdr3_nt: TGTGCCAGCAGCTTACCAGGGTTCGAGCAGTACTTC; clone_size: many; j_call: TRBJ2-7; v_call: TRBV11-2; d_call: NA
cdr3_aa: CATSPPRLIHGYTF; cdr3_nt: TGTGCCACCAGCCCCCCCCGACTGATCCATGGCTACACCTTC; clone_size: NA; j_call: TRBJ1-2; v_call: TRBV15; d_call: NA
cdr3_aa: CASSLIDSNTEAFF; cdr3_nt: TGTGCCAGCAGTTTAATCGACTCGAACACTGAAGCTTTCTTT; clone_size: NA; j_call: TRBJ1-1; v_call: TRBV27; d_call: NA
cdr3_aa: CASSYWAEETQYF; cdr3_nt: TGTGCCAGCAGTTACTGGGCAGAAGAGACCCAGTACTTC; clone_size: NA; j_call: TRBJ2-5; v_call: TRBV6-5; d_call: NA
cdr3_aa: CSAADVPYEQYF; cdr3_nt: TGCAGTGCCGCGGATGTGCCCTACGAGCAGTACTTC; clone_size: many; j_call: TRBJ2-7; v_call: TRBV20-1; d_call: NA
cdr3_aa: CASRGEMGVGEETQYF; cdr3_nt: TGTGCCAGCAGGGGCGAAATGGGGGTGGGTGAAGAGACCCAGTACTTC; clone_size: NA; j_call: TRBJ2-5; v_call: TRBV28; d_call: NA
cdr3_aa: CASSSTGGQFF; cdr3_nt: TGTGCCAGCAGTTCGACAGGGGGGCAGTTCTTC; clone_size: few; j_call: TRBJ2-1; v_call: TRBV12-3/TRBV12-4; d_call: TRBD1
cdr3_aa: CASSRGGAGYEKLFF; cdr3_nt: TGTGCCAGCAGTAGAGGGGGCGCTGGGTACGAAAAACTGTTTTTT; clone_size: many; j_call: TRBJ1-4; v_call: TRBV6-1; d_call: TRBD1
cdr3_aa: CSATGTVGQPQHF; cdr3_nt: TGCAGTGCTACTGGGACAGTTGGGCAGCCCCAGCATTTT; clone_size: NA; j_call: TRBJ1-5; v_call: TRBV20-1; d_call: TRBD1
cdr3_aa: CASSEGTGSYEQYF; cdr3_nt: TGTGCCAGCAGTGAAGGGACAGGCTCCTACGAGCAGTACTTC; clone_size: many; j_call: TRBJ2-7; v_call: TRBV6-1; d_call: TRBD1
cdr3_aa: CSVESGQGTGELFF; cdr3_nt: TGCAGCGTTGAATCAGGACAGGGCACCGGGGAGCTGTTTTTT; clone_size: NA; j_call: TRBJ2-2; v_call: TRBV29-1; d_call: TRBD1
cdr3_aa: CASSPVSHRGSGANVLTF; cdr3_nt: TGTGCCAGCTCACCAGTATCGCATAGGGGCTCTGGGGCCAACGTCCTGACTTTC; clone_size: few; j_call: TRBJ2-6; v_call: TRBV18; d_call: NA
cdr3_aa: CASSQTGTGNYGYTF; cdr3_nt: TGTGCCAGCAGCCAAACCGGGACGGGAAACTATGGCTACACCTTC; clone_size: many; j_call: TRBJ1-2; v_call: TRBV9; d_call: NA
cdr3_aa: CASTGTPGRGGYTF; cdr3_nt: TGTGCCAGCACCGGGACCCCAGGTCGAGGTGGCTACACCTTC; clone_size: few; j_call: TRBJ1-2; v_call: TRBV12-3/TRBV12-4; d_call: NA
cdr3_aa: CASSPSTDTQYF; cdr3_nt: TGTGCCAGCTCACCAAGCACAGATACGCAGTATTTT; clone_size: many; j_call: TRBJ2-3; v_call: TRBV18; d_call: NA
cdr3_aa: CASSQDAWSGRAAGFF; cdr3_nt: TGTGCCAGCAGCCAAGATGCGTGGAGCGGGAGGGCCGCCGGGTTCTTC; clone_size: NA; j_call: TRBJ2-1; v_call: TRBV14; d_call: TRBD2